The 10 T cell receptor beta chains given below trace back to one sample, sequenced in a study of blood T cells in healthy people across ages (dated by TCRdb to the mid-2010s). The library was made by 5' RACE. Sequencing was carried out with an Illumina HiSeq 2500. A second PCR of roughly 6 to 11 cycles was run with a J-beta primer mix and a sample-barcoded 5' primer. Using fastp trimming at Q25 and MiXCR clonotype assembly, TCRdb reanalyzed the public sequencing data and kept in-frame beta chains. Every distinct CDR3 protein forms one entry, paired with its most common genes and DNA. This sample gives some 900,000 distinct CDR3 sequences in total; approximately 49% of them show up just once. The top ten clonotypes cover around an eighth of the sample. Material: blood. These receptors originate from a man between 25 and 39 years old in good health.

The rearrangement uses TRBV24-1 and TRBJ2-3, with a possible D match to TRBD1 (6 bases). The CDR3 spans 13 residues. V gave up 4 bases and J gave up 5 bases, with 9 bases separating them. Germline values: CDR1 KGHDR, CDR2 SFDVKD. CDR3 loop: CATSEGAGDTQYF. CDR3 DNA: TGTGCCACCAGTGAGGGGGCGGGAGATACGCAGTATTTT.

The chain links TRBV6-5 to TRBJ2-7, with D tentatively TRBD1 or TRBD2 (6 bases each). Germline V CDR1 and CDR2: MNHEY, SVGAGI. The CDR3 runs 15 residues. V lost 2 bases and J 6 bases, leaving 17 bases between the germline ends. In DNA, the CDR3 is TGTGCCAGCAGTTACGATATGGATGGAGGGGGCGAGCAGTACTTC. This codes for CASSYDMDGGGEQYF.

There are a few counts of this clonotype. The genes are TRBV5-8 and TRBJ2-1; D is tentatively TRBD1 or TRBD2 (6 bases each). The CDR3 runs to 14 residues. Germline CDR1 and CDR2: SGHTS and YDEGEE. Between the trimmed V and J ends, which lost 1 base and 9 bases, there was a span of 14 bases. CDR3 protein: CASSLNSGAAEQFF. CDR3 nucleotide sequence: TGTGCCAGCAGCTTGAATTCGGGGGCGGCTGAGCAGTTCTTC.

J is TRBJ1-5 and V is TRBV7-6; TRBD1 is a possible D gene (5 bases). There are 14 residues in the CDR3. Germline V CDR1 and CDR2: SGHVS, FNYEAQ. The V and J ends lost 5 bases and 6 bases respectively, with 14 bases between them. The CDR3 DNA follows: TGTGCCAGCAGCCTAACCTCTGGGGGTCAGCCCCAGCATTTT. Its protein is CASSLTSGGQPQHF.

The chain joins TRBV7-3 to TRBJ2-7; 8 positions match TRBD2. Germline lookup yields CDR1 SGHTA and CDR2 FQGTGA. This CDR3 contains 15 residues. Trimming cost V 5 bases and J 2 bases; bases outside gene matches: 8. The CDR3 region has the DNA TGTGCCAGCAGCCTCGAGCGGGGGCGCACCTACGAGCAGTACTTC. Translating it yields CASSLERGRTYEQYF.

The V and J genes are TRBV2 and TRBJ1-2; unclear D gene. Germline V gives CDR1 SNHLY, CDR2 FYNNEI. This CDR3 is 14 amino acids long. Trimming took 0 bases from V and 7 from J, leaving 12 bases between them. CDR3 region: CASSEALARSGYTF. For the CDR3, the DNA is TGTGCCAGCAGTGAAGCGTTGGCAAGGAGTGGCTACACCTTC.

This clonotype has at least ten counts. The chain uses TRBV7-9 and TRBJ2-7; D unresolved. With 8 bases removed from V and 4 bases from J, the gap between germline ends came to 6 bases. The CDR3 spans 10 residues. Germline assignment: CDR1 SEHNR and CDR2 FQNEAQ (reference sequence). The CDR3 loop is CASSHYEQYF. CDR3 bases: TGTGCCAGCTCCCATTACGAGCAGTACTTC.

J is TRBJ2-4 and V is TRBV28; D is perhaps TRBD1 (6 bases). V lost 7 bases and J lost 12, with 19 bases in between. This CDR3 has 13 residues. Germline assignment: CDR1 MDHEN and CDR2 SYDVKM. CDR3 coding DNA: TGTGCCAGCATTCAATCAGGGGTCAATAGTCAGTACTTC. Its translation is CASIQSGVNSQYF.

The rearrangement uses TRBV2 and TRBJ2-5; TRBD1 is a possible D gene (7 bases). The CDR3 spans 13 residues. Germline V gene data show CDR1 as SNHLY and CDR2 as FYNNEI. V shed 8 bases and J shed 1 base, with 11 bases lying between them. The CDR3 loop is CASSGGSQETQYF. The CDR3 bases are TGTGCCAGCTCAGGGGGGTCCCAAGAGACCCAGTACTTC.

The chain's CDR3 is CASSLTGANQPQHF. The CDR3 DNA is TGTGCCAGCAGTTTAACAGGGGCGAATCAGCCCCAGCATTTT. The gene calls are TRBV27 and TRBJ1-5; 7 bases align to TRBD1. With V trimmed by 2 bases and J by 4 bases, 2 bases remained unmatched. CDR1 and CDR2 from the germline V gene are MNHEY and SMNVEV (reference sequence). This CDR3 spans 14 amino acids.